The rows below give T cell receptor beta chains drawn from one sample of a study of cytomegalovirus exposure and HLA in healthy donors. TCRdb's copy holds only in-frame clones and misses some; the assay was immunoSEQ multiplex PCR. The sample yields 160,000 or so clones, 81% seen once. The sequencing input was PBMCs. These receptors were obtained from a man aged 50 or older in good health and CMV-seropositive. CDR3s include the opening cysteine and the closing phenylalanine or tryptophan. The order of the fields is clone size, J gene, V gene, D gene, CDR3 DNA, CDR3 protein. D genes are given only for firm matches. The size field is filled for only some rows; it gives once, few, many or a size class.

NA,TRBJ1-1,TRBV30,TRBD1,TGTGCCTGGCGGCTTCACAGGGGCACTGAAGCTTTCTTT,CAWRLHRGTEAFF
NA,TRBJ2-1,TRBV7-3,TRBD2,TGTGCCAGCAGCTTATCCCCGGCTAGCGGGAATTACAATGAGCAGTTCTTC,CASSLSPASGNYNEQFF
NA,TRBJ2-3,TRBV6-4,TRBD2,TGTGCCAGCAGTGACGCCGGGACTAGGGGAGATACGCAGTATTTT,CASSDAGTRGDTQYF
NA,TRBJ1-1,TRBV23-1,NA,TGCGCCAGCAGTCAACCCGCTGCACTGGCGGCTTTTAACACTGAAGCTTTCTTT,CASSQPAALAAFNTEAFF
NA,TRBJ2-5,TRBV7-3,TRBD2,TGTGCCAGCAGCTTGAGCGGGAGGAGGGAGACCCAGTACTTC,CASSLSGRRETQYF
NA,TRBJ2-7,TRBV27,TRBD1,TGTGCCAGCAGTCTGGGACAGGGGAATGGCGAGCAGTACTTC,CASSLGQGNGEQYF
NA,TRBJ1-1,TRBV28,NA,TGTGCCAGTCGTATCGGGGGACTGGGCTCCATGAACACTGAAGCTTTCTTT,CASRIGGLGSMNTEAFF
NA,TRBJ2-7,TRBV11-2,TRBD1,TGTGCCAGCAGCTCCCGACAGGGGCGTAGGCTACACTACGAGCAGTACTTC,CASSSRQGRRLHYEQYF
NA,TRBJ2-1,TRBV7-9,TRBD2,TGTGCCAGCAGCCCCATAGGGAGCGGGGGGGCAGATGAGCAGTTCTTC,CASSPIGSGGADEQFF
NA,TRBJ1-1,TRBV5-8,NA,TGTGCCAGCAGCTTGTCTCGGGGACTCTACTCTGAAGCTTTCTTT,CASSLSRGLYSEAFF
NA,TRBJ1-6,TRBV2,NA,TGTGCCAGCAGAGTGGAAGGGGGTGATAATTCACCCCTCCACTTT,CASRVEGGDNSPLHF
NA,TRBJ2-1,TRBV6-5,TRBD2,TGTGCCAGCAGTTTGACTAGCGGGGGTAACAATGAGCAGTTCTTC,CASSLTSGGNNEQFF
NA,TRBJ2-3,TRBV6-5,NA,TGTGCCAGCAACCAGCGGAGCCGCACAGATACGCAGTATTTT,CASNQRSRTDTQYF
NA,TRBJ2-7,TRBV7-6,NA,TGTGCCAGCAGCGACTCCCATTACGAGCAGTACTTC,CASSDSHYEQYF
few,TRBJ1-5,TRBV2,NA,TGTGCCAGCAGTGAAACACCGCAGCCCCAGCATTTT,CASSETPQPQHF
NA,TRBJ2-5,TRBV6-1,TRBD1,TGTGCCAGCAGTACGACAGGGTGGGGGGAGACCCAGTACTTC,CASSTTGWGETQYF
NA,TRBJ1-5,TRBV28,NA,TGTGCCAGCAAGGGGCTGGGGGCGGGCGAGGGGCCCCAGCATTTT,CASKGLGAGEGPQHF
NA,TRBJ1-1,TRBV19,NA,TGTGCCAGTTCAATCCAGGGCACTGAAGCTTTCTTT,CASSIQGTEAFF
NA,TRBJ1-1,TRBV5-1,TRBD1,TGCGCCAGCAGACAACAGGGGGTGAACACTGAAGCTTTCTTT,CASRQQGVNTEAFF
NA,TRBJ1-2,TRBV5-6,TRBD1,TGTGCCAGCAGCTTGATCTCCGGGACAGGGATCTATGGCTACACCTTC,CASSLISGTGIYGYTF
NA,TRBJ2-6,TRBV7-9,NA,TGTGCCAGCTCAGCGGGGGCCAACGTCCTGACTTTC,CASSAGANVLTF
NA,TRBJ2-6,TRBV25-1,NA,TGTGCCAGCAGTTTGGGGGCGACTGGGGCCAACGTCCTGACTTTC,CASSLGATGANVLTF
NA,TRBJ1-1,TRBV7-2,NA,TGTGCCAGCAGCTTCGGGGGGGTCCTGAACACTGAAGCTTTCTTT,CASSFGGVLNTEAFF
once,TRBJ2-7,TRBV19,TRBD2,TGTGCCAGTAGTATGCGGGGCGGGAGTGCCACCTACGAGCAGTACTTC,CASSMRGGSATYEQYF
NA,TRBJ2-3,TRBV5-1,NA,TGCGCCAGCAGCCCGGACCAGGGCTTCACAGATACGCAGTATTTT,CASSPDQGFTDTQYF
NA,TRBJ1-2,TRBV4-1,TRBD1,TGCGCCAGCAGCCAACCGGACAGGCAACACTATGGCTACACCTTC,CASSQPDRQHYGYTF
once,TRBJ2-5,TRBV5-4,NA,TGTGCCAGCAGCGTAGAGAAGGAGACCCAGTACTTC,CASSVEKETQYF
NA,TRBJ1-1,TRBV5-1,TRBD1,TGCGCCAGCAGTACGGGACAGGGGGGTGGCACTGAAGCTTTCTTT,CASSTGQGGGTEAFF
NA,TRBJ2-7,TRBV28,NA,TGTGCCAGCAGGGTGACTGGGTCCTACGAGCAGTACTTC,CASRVTGSYEQYF
few,TRBJ2-7,TRBV4-2,NA,TGTGCCAGCAGCCAAGTAGGTGGGCCTATCTCTTACGAGCAGTACTTC,CASSQVGGPISYEQYF
NA,TRBJ1-6,TRBV27,NA,TGTGCCAGCAGCCAGGACAGAAATAATTCACCCCTCCACTTT,CASSQDRNNSPLHF
once,TRBJ1-5,TRBV6-1,TRBD1,TGTGCCAGCGACCGGCTGCGGACAGGGTCTCAGCCCCAGCATTTT,CASDRLRTGSQPQHF
NA,TRBJ1-5,TRBV2,NA,TGTGCCAGCAGTGAAGCGGAGAGCAATCAGCCCCAGCATTTT,CASSEAESNQPQHF
NA,TRBJ2-3,TRBV9,TRBD1,TGTGCCAGCAGCCCCCGGGACAGAACAGATACGCAGTATTTT,CASSPRDRTDTQYF
NA,TRBJ1-5,TRBV15,NA,TGTGCCACCAGCACTAACCCCGACAGGCTTTATAGCAATCAGCCCCAGCATTTT,CATSTNPDRLYSNQPQHF
NA,TRBJ2-7,TRBV7-8,TRBD1,TGTGCCAGCAGCTTACTCAACCGGGACAGCTCCTACGAGCAGTACTTC,CASSLLNRDSSYEQYF
NA,TRBJ1-1,TRBV27,NA,TGTGCCAGCAGTCAGGTGCCCGGGAAAACCCCGGGGACTGAAGCTTTCTTT,CASSQVPGKTPGTEAFF
NA,TRBJ1-4,TRBV10-3,TRBD1,TGTGCCATCAGTAGGACAGGCGGAGACGAAAAACTGTTTTTT,CAISRTGGDEKLFF
NA,TRBJ2-3,TRBV5-4,NA,TGTGCCAGCAGCTTGGGACAGTACACAGATACGCAGTATTTT,CASSLGQYTDTQYF
NA,TRBJ1-2,TRBV25-1,NA,TGTGCCTCCCTTGGACAGCTCGAGGAAACTAACTATGGCTACACCTTC,CASLGQLEETNYGYTF
NA,TRBJ2-2,TRBV2,NA,TGTGCCAGCAGTGAAGCGCACAGGCCCGGGGAGCTGTTTTTT,CASSEAHRPGELFF
NA,TRBJ2-2,TRBV7-6,TRBD2,TGTGCCAGCAGCCCGGGACTAAACACCGGGGAGCTGTTTTTT,CASSPGLNTGELFF
NA,TRBJ1-1,TRBV5-4,TRBD1,TGTGCCAGCAGCGCCGGGACAGGGTTCGCTGAAGCTTTCTTT,CASSAGTGFAEAFF
NA,TRBJ1-5,TRBV19,TRBD1,TGTGCCAGTAGTGGGAGGGACAGGGGAACGTCACGGCCCCAGCATTTT,CASSGRDRGTSRPQHF
NA,TRBJ1-2,TRBV30,NA,TGTGCCTGGAGTGACCCGGGGTTGAACTATGGCTACACCTTC,CAWSDPGLNYGYTF
NA,TRBJ2-4,TRBV19,NA,TGTGCCAGTAGTAGAGGTTACCTAGGATCGAACATTCAGTACTTC,CASSRGYLGSNIQYF
few,TRBJ2-5,TRBV10-3,TRBD2,TGTGCCATCAGCCAACTAGCGGGGGTCCAAGAGACCCAGTACTTC,CAISQLAGVQETQYF
once,TRBJ2-1,TRBV5-1,NA,TGCGCCAGCAGCGCCTCCGGGGACTACAATGAGCAGTTCTTC,CASSASGDYNEQFF
NA,TRBJ1-5,TRBV6-5,NA,TGTGCCAGCAGTTTCCAGGGGAATCAGCCCCAGCATTTT,CASSFQGNQPQHF
few,TRBJ2-2,TRBV6-6,TRBD2,TGTGCCAGCAGAACGACTAGCGGCGGGGAGCTGTTTTTT,CASRTTSGGELFF
NA,TRBJ2-5,TRBV5-1,TRBD1,TGCGCCAGCATCCACGGCCCCGGGACAGTGGAGACCCAGTACTTC,CASIHGPGTVETQYF